The source of this T cell receptor beta chain is a study of identical twins (TCRdb year 2016). About the full investigation: To test whether fetal clonotypes persist, the study used deep sequencing on TCR alpha and beta repertoires from monozygotic twins, unrelated adults of various ages, and cord blood. To rule out contamination, the twin experiments were replicated at different times with different library preparation protocols.

In the germline V gene (reference sequence), CDR1 corresponds to LGHDT and CDR2 to YNNKEL. Clipping removes 0 bases from V and 8 bases from J, with 13 as the unmatched junction base count. Reading from cysteine to phenylalanine, the CDR3 counts 17 amino acids. Only the CDR3 region is kept as DNA, spanning 51 bases read in frame from base 1. General findings and caveats noted by the study authors: In monozygotic twins, out-of-frame TCR alpha sharing was systematically underestimated by recombination models, although the models agreed with sharing between unrelated individuals. Fewer insertions were carried by abundant cord blood beta clonotypes; a weaker similar trend was observed in young adult naive repertoires, while no such trend was observed in memory repertoires. The excess sharing between twins in beta out-of-frame sequences was weaker because fewer shared sequences reduced the signal-to-noise ratio. Out-of-frame TCR alpha sequences shared between twins showed an excess of low generation-probability sequences compared with coincidental sharing between unrelated individuals. Because the same donors could not be followed over many years, conclusions were based on cross-sectional statistical analysis. Invariant T cells such as MAIT and iNKT could partly confound zero-insertion analyses, though diverse VJ usage argued against this for most clonotypes.

Only healthy Caucasian donors were included. The twin cohort comprised three pairs of female monozygotic twins, all aged roughly 18 to 29 years. RNA for TCR libraries was isolated from peripheral blood mononuclear cells. The library was built by means of 5' RACE. The instrument given in TCRdb is Illumina HiSeq 2000. Template switching introduced a universal primer binding site; the final cDNA contained a unique molecular identifier, enabling accurate counting of TCR cDNA molecules. First-strand cDNA for TCR alpha and beta chains was synthesized from specific primers in the conserved constant-segment region. To control for contamination, each cDNA library was double barcoded with a SMART-Mk sample barcode plus Illumina barcodes. Two successive PCR steps introduced TruSeq adapter sequences along with Illumina sample barcodes. The TCR alpha and beta cDNA libraries were sequenced on the Illumina HiSeq platform using custom primers. In the original analysis: MiGEC processed the raw reads to extract unique molecular identifiers, while MiXCR was used to determine the CDR3 positions. For each individual, recombination models were inferred using an EM algorithm with the repgenHMM and IGoR tools. Shared clonotypes were analyzed with the tcR package in R, and sharing was normalized by the product of cloneset sizes. Out-of-frame nonproductive sequences were analyzed to study raw recombination free of thymic and clonal selection effects. Through fastp at Q25 and MiXCR, TCRdb rebuilt clones from the public reads, retaining in-frame beta chains. Each entry merges the rows of one CDR3 protein and shows their most common DNA and genes. TCRdb's processing, not the authors', yielded these V and J calls. This sample comprises roughly 750,000 distinct CDR3 sequences, 21% of them detected only once. The top ten clones comprise approximately 4.3% of the sample.

This clonotype was seen many times. Which antigen it targets is not known. No clone much larger than this one lies a single base away; base qualities are absent. These data are also associated with another study on T cells expressing NK-cell markers. Drawing on the second study: Three sorted T-cell subsets (CD3+CD56+NKG2C+, CD3+CD56+NKG2C- and CD3+CD56-NKG2C+) from fewer than 10 donors had their TCR beta-chain repertoires profiled. Seven of the eight sequenced donors were HCMV-seropositive and one was HCMV-seronegative. To restrict sorting to alphabetaTCR-expressing T cells, an anti-gammadeltaTCR antibody was added in several experiments. In six donors, the dominant CD3+CD56+NKG2C+ clonotypes ranked among the top 10 CD8+ clonotypes, making up about 1.0-7.5% of CD8+ T cells. Those dominant clonotypes were again the most abundant among CD3+CD56-NKG2C+ cells in a handful of donors, at roughly 25-60.1%. Whether the expanded NKG2C-expressing T cell clones were specific for HCMV antigens remained unclear. Randomly selected healthy volunteers, three men and five women, were used as the eight sequenced donors. A commercial ELISA kit detecting HCMV-specific IgG in serum was used to determine HCMV serostatus. For about 6 donors, bulk peripheral blood T-cell repertoires were additionally sequenced from unsorted PBMC. MIGEC handled demultiplexing of the reads and grouping by UMI, while MiTCR was used to assemble and quantify clonotypes. To exclude erroneous sequences, only TCR cDNA sequences supported by at least two reads were retained. Downstream repertoire analysis used the tcR package, and clonotypes were matched across fractions by CDR3 nucleotide sequence plus V segment. VDJmatch was used to annotate antigen specificity against VDJdb, with one amino acid substitution in CDR3 allowed.

The sample consisted of PBMCs. This TCR derives from a woman aged 18-29 years in good health. The V and J genes are TRBV3-1 and TRBJ2-1; 7 bases in the junction line up with TRBD2. Here the CDR3 is given as CASSQEGRGKPGDEQFF. The bases are TGTGCCAGCAGCCAAGAGGGGCGGGGGAAACCAGGAGATGAGCAGTTCTTC.